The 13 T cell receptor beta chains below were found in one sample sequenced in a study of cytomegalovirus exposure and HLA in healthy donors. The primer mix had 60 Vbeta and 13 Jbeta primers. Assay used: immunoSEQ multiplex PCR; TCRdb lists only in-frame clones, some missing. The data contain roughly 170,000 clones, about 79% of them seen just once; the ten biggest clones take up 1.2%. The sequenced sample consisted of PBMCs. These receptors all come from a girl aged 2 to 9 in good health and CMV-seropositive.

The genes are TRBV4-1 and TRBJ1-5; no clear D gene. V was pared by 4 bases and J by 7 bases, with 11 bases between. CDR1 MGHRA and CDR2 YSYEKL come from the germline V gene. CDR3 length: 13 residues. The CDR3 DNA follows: TGCGCCAGCAGCCCCGCTGGCACCCAGCCCCAGCATTTT. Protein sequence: CASSPAGTQPQHF.

CDR3 nucleotide sequence: TGTGCCAGCAGCATCGGGACCTACAATGAGCAGTTCTTC. Its protein is CASSIGTYNEQFF. The chain carries TRBV7-3 and TRBJ2-1, with a weak D call TRBD2 (5 bases). CDR3 length equals 13 residues. Germline CDR1 is SGHTA and CDR2 is FQGTGA. Trimming removed 5 bases from V and 2 bases from J, with 7 bases in between.

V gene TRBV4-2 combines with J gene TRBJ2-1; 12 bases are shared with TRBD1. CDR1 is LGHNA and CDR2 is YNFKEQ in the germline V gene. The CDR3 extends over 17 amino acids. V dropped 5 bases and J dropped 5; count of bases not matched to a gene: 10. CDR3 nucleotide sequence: TGTGCCAGCAGCTTCCGGGACAGGGGGCGGGTGGACAATGAGCAGTTCTTC. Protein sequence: CASSFRDRGRVDNEQFF.

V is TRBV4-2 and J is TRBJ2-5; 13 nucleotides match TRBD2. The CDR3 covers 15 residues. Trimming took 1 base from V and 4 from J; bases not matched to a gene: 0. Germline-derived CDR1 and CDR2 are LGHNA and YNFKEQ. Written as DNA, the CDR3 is TGTGCCAGCAGCCAAGGACTAGCGGGAGGAGAGACCCAGTACTTC. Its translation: CASSQGLAGGETQYF.

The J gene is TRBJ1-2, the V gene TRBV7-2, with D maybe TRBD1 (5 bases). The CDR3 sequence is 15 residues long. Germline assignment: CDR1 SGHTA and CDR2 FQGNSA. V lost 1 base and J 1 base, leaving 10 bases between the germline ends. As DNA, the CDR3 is TGTGCCAGCAGCTTAGTTCCGGGACTTAACTATGGCTACACCTTC. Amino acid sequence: CASSLVPGLNYGYTF.

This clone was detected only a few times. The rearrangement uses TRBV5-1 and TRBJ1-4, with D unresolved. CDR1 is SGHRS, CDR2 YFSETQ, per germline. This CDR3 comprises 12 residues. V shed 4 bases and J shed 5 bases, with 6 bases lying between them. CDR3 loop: CASSTENEKLFF. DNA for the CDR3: TGCGCCAGCAGCACAGAAAATGAAAAACTGTTTTTT.

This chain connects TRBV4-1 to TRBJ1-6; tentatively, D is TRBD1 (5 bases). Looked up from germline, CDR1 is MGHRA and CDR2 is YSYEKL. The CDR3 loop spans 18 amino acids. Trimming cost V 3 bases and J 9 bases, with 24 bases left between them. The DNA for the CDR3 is TGCGCCAGCAGCCACAAAGTCCGGGACTCAGGAAAGAGTTCACCCCTCCACTTT. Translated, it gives CASSHKVRDSGKSSPLHF.

CDR3 amino acids: CASSLAEETQYF. CDR3 DNA sequence: TGTGCCAGCAGCTTAGCAGAGGAGACCCAGTACTTC. The V call is TRBV7-9, the J call TRBJ2-5; D gene ambiguous. Germline values: CDR1 SEHNR, CDR2 FQNEAQ (reference sequence). The CDR3 runs 12 residues. V lost 0 bases and J 5 bases, leaving 4 bases between the germline ends.

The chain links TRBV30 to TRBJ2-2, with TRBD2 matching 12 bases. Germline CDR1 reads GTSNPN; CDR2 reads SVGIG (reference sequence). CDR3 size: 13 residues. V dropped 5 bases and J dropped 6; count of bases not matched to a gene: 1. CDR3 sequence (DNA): TGTGCCTGGGGACTAGCGGGACCCGGGGAGCTGTTTTTT. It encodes CAWGLAGPGELFF.

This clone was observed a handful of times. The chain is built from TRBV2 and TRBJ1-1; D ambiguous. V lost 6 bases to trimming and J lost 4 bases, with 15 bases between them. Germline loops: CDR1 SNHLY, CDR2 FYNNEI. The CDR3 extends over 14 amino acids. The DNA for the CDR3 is TGTGCCAGCAGCCCCACAGTCCTGGTCACTGAAGCTTTCTTT. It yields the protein CASSPTVLVTEAFF.

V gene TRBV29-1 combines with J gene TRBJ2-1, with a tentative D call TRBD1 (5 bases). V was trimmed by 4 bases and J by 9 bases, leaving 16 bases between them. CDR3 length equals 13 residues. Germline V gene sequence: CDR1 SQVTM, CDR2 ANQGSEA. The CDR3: CSVGRGPQGEQFF. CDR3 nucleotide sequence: TGCAGCGTTGGAAGGGGTCCCCAAGGTGAGCAGTTCTTC.

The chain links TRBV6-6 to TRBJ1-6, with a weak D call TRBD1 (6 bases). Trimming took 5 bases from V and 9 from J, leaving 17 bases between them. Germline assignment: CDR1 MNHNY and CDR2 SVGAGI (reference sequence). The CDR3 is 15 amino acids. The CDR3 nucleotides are TGTGCCAGCAGTCCAACCAGACAGGTTCCTTCACCCCTCCACTTT. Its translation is CASSPTRQVPSPLHF.

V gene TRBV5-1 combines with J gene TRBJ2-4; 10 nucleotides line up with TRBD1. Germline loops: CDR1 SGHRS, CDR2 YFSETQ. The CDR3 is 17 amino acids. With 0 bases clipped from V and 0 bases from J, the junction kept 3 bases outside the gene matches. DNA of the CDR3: TGCGCCAGCAGCTTGGGACAGGGGGCGCTAGCCAAAAACATTCAGTACTTC. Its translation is CASSLGQGALAKNIQYF.